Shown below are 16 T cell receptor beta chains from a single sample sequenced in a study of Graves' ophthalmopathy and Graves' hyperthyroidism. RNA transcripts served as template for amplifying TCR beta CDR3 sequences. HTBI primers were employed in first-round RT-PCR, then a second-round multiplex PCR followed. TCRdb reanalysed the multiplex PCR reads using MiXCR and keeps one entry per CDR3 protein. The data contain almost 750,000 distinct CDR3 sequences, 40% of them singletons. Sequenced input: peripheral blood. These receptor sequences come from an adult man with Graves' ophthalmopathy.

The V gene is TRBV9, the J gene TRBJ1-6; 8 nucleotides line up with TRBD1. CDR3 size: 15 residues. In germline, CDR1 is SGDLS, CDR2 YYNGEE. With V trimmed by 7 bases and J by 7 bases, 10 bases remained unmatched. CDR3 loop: CASSPPTGGNSPLHF. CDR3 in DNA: TGTGCCAGCTCACCTCCAACAGGGGGGAATTCACCCCTCCACTTT.

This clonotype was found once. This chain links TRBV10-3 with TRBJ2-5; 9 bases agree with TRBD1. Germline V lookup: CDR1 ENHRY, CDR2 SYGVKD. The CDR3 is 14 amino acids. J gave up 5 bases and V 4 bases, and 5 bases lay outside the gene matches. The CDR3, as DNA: TGTGCCATCAGTGGGGGACAGGGTGAGGAGACCCAGTACTTC. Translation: CAISGGQGEETQYF.

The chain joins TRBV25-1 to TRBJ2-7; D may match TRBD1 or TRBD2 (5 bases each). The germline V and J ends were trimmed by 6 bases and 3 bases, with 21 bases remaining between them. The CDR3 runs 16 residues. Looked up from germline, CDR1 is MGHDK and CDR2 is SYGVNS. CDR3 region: CASSAPGTGKDYEQYF. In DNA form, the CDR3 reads TGTGCCAGCAGCGCCCCCGGGACGGGAAAAGACTACGAGCAGTACTTC.

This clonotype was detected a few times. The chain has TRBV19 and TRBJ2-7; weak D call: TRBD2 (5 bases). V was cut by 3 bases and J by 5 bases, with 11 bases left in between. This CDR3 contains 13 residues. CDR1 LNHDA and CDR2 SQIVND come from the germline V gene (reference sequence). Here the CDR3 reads CASSIGSGDEQYF. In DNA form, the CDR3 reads TGTGCCAGTAGTATCGGTTCCGGGGACGAGCAGTACTTC.

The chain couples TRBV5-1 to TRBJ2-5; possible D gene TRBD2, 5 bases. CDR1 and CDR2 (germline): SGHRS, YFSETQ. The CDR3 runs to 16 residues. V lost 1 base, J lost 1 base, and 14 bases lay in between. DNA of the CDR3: TGCGCCAGCAGCTTGACAGCGGACTCGAGCCAAGAGACCCAGTACTTC. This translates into CASSLTADSSQETQYF. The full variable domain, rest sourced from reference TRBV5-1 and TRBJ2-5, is KAGVTQTPRYLIKTRGQQVTLSCSPISGHRSVSWYQQTPGQGLQFLFEYFSETQRNKGNFPGRFSGRQFSNSRSEMNVSTLELGDSALYLCASSLTADSSQETQYFGPGTRLLVL.

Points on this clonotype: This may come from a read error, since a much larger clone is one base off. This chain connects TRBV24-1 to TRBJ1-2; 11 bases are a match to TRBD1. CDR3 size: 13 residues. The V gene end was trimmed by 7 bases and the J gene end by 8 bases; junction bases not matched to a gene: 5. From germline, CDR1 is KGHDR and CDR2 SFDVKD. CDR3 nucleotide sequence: TGTGCCACCAGCTTGGACAGGGGGCAGGGCTACACCTTC. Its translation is CATSLDRGQGYTF.

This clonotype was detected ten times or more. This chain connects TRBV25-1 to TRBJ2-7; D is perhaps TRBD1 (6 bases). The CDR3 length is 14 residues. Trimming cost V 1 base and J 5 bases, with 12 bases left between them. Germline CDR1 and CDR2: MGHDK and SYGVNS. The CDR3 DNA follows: TGTGCCAGCAGTGAATCGTACAGGGACAACGAGCAGTACTTC. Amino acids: CASSESYRDNEQYF.

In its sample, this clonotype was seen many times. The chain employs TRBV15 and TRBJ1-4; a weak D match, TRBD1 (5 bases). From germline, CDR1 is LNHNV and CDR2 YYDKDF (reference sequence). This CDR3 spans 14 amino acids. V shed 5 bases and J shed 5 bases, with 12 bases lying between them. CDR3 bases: TGTGCCACCAGCCTCCAGGGCGGGAATGAAAAACTGTTTTTT. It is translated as CATSLQGGNEKLFF.

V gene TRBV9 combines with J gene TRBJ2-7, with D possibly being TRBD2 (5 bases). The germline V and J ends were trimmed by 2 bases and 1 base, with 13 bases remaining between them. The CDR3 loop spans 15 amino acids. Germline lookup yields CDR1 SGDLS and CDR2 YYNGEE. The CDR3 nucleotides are TGTGCCAGCAGCGTTCGGGGAGTCGGGTCCTACGAGCAGTACTTC. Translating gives CASSVRGVGSYEQYF.

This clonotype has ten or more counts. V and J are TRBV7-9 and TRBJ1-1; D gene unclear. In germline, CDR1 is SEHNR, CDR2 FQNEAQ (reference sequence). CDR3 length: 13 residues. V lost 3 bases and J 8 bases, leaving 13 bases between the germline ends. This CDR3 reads CASSLGRGSEAFF. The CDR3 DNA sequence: TGTGCCAGCAGCTTGGGCCGGGGTTCCGAAGCTTTCTTT.

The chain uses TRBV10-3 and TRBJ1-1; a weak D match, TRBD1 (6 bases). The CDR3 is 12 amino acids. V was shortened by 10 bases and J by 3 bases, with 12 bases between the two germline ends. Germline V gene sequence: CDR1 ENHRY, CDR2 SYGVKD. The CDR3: CASRGADTEAFF. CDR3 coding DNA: TGTGCCAGCCGGGGGGCAGACACTGAAGCTTTCTTT.

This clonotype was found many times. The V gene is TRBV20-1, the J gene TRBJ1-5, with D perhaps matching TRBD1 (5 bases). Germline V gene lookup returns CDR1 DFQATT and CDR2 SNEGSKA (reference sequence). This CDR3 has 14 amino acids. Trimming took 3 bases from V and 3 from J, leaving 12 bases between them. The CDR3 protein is CSASGDRNNQPQHF. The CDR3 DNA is TGCAGTGCTAGCGGGGACCGAAACAATCAGCCCCAGCATTTT.

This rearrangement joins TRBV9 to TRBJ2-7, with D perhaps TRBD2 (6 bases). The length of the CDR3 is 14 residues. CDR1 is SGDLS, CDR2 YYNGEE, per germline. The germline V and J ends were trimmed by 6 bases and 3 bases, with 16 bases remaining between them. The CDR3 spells CASNPGLGNYEQYF. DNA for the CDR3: TGTGCCAGCAATCCGGGACTCGGGAACTACGAGCAGTACTTC.

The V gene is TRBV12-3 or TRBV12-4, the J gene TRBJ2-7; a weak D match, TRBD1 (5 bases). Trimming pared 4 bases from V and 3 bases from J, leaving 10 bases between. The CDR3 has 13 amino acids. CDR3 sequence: CASSWGILYEQYF. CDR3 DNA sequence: TGTGCCAGCAGTTGGGGCATCCTCTACGAGCAGTACTTC.

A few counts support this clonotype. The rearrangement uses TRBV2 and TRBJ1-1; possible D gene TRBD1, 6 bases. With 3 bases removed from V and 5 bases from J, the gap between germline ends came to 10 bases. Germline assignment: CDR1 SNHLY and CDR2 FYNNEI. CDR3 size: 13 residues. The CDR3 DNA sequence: TGTGCCAGCAGTGATAATAGGGGGACTGAAGCTTTCTTT. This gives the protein CASSDNRGTEAFF.

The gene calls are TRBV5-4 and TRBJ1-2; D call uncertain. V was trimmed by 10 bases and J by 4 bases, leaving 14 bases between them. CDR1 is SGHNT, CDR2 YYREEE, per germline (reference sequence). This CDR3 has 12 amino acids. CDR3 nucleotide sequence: TGTGCCTGGAGTACCGAAGGCTATGGCTACACCTTC. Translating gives CAWSTEGYGYTF.